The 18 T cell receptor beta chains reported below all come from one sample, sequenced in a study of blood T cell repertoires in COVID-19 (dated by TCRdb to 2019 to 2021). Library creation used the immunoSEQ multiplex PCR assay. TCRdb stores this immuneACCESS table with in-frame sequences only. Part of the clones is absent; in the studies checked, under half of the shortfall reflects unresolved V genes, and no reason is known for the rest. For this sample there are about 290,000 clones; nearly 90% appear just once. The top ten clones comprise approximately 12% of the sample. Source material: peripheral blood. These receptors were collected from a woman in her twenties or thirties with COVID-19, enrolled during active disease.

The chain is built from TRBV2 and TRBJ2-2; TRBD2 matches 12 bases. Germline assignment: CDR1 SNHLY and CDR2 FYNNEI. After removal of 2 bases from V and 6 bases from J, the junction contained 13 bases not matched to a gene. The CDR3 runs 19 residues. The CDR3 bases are TGTGCCAGCAGTGAAAGCCTAGCGGGGGGGCCGAATCGGGCCGGGGAGCTGTTTTTT. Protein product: CASSESLAGGPNRAGELFF.

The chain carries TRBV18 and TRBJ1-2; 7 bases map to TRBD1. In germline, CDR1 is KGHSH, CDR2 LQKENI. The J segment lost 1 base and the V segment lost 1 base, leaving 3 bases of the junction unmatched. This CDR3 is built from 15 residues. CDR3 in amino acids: CASSPRTGDNYGYTF. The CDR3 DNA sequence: TGTGCCAGCTCACCACGGACAGGAGATAACTATGGCTACACCTTC.

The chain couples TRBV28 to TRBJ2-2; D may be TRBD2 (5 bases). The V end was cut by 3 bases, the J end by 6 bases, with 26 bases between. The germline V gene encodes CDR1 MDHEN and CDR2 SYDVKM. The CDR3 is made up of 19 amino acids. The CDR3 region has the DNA TGTGCCAGCAGTTTCGAGGGCTGGAGCGTCACCGCCAAGTCCGGGGAGCTGTTTTTT. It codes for CASSFEGWSVTAKSGELFF. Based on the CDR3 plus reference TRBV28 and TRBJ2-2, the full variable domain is DVKVTQSSRYLVKRTGEKVFLECVQDMDHENMFWYRQDPGLGLRLIYFSYDVKMKEKGDIPEGYSVSREKKERFSLILESASTNQTSMYLCASSFEGWSVTAKSGELFFGEGSRLTVL.

The CDR3 reads CASSGNRLVLTGELFF. Written as DNA, the CDR3 is TGTGCCAGCAGCGGAAACCGACTAGTTCTCACCGGGGAGCTGTTTTTT. The chain couples TRBV7-8 to TRBJ2-2; maybe TRBD2 (6 bases). CDR3 length equals 16 residues. The V gene lost 5 bases and the J gene lost 4 bases, with 17 bases spanning the gap. In germline, CDR1 is SGHVS, CDR2 FQNEAQ.

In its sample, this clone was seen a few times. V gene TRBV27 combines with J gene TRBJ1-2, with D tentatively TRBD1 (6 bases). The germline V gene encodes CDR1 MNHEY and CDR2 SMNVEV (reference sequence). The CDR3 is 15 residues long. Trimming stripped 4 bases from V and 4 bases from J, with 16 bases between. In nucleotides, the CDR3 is TGTGCCAGCAGTTGGGGGCCCCAATCGGTCTATGGCTACACCTTC. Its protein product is CASSWGPQSVYGYTF.

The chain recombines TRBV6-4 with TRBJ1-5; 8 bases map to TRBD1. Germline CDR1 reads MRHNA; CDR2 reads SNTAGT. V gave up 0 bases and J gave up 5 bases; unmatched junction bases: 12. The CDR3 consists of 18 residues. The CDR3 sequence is CASSDSKPDRGRDQPQHF. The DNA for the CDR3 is TGTGCCAGCAGTGACTCGAAACCAGACAGGGGAAGGGATCAGCCCCAGCATTTT.

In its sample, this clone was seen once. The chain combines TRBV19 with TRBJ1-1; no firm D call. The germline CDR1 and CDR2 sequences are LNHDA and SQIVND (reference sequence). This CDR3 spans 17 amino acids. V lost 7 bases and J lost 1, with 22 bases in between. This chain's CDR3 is CASTYSSLRAKNTEAFF. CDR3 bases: TGTGCCAGTACCTACAGCAGTCTAAGAGCCAAGAACACTGAAGCTTTCTTT.

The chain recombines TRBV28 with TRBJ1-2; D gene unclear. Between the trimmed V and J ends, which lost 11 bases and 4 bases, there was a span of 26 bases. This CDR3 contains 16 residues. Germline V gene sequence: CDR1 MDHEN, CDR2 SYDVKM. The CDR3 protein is CAVLGSPAFGSYGYTF. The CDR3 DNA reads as TGTGCCGTCCTAGGCTCCCCAGCGTTTGGTTCCTATGGCTACACCTTC.

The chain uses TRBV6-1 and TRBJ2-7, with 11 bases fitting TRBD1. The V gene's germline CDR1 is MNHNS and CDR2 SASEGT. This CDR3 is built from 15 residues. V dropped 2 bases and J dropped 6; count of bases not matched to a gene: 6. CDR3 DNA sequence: TGTGCCAGCAGTGAACCCGGACAGGGGGCTTCCGAGCAGTACTTC. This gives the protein CASSEPGQGASEQYF.

DNA for the CDR3: TGTGCCAGCAGCTACCCAAGGGGCTCAAAGGCGGATACGCAGTATTTT. This encodes CASSYPRGSKADTQYF. V is TRBV5-6 and J is TRBJ2-3; perhaps TRBD1 as D (5 bases). The germline V gene encodes CDR1 SGHDT and CDR2 YYEEEE. V was clipped by 3 bases and J by 6 bases, with 20 bases between them. There are 16 residues in the CDR3.

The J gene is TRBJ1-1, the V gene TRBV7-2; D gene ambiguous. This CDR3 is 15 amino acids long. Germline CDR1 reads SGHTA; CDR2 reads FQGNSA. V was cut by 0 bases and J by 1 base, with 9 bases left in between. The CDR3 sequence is CASSLAVGRNTEAFF. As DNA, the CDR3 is TGTGCCAGCAGCTTAGCGGTTGGGAGGAACACTGAAGCTTTCTTT.

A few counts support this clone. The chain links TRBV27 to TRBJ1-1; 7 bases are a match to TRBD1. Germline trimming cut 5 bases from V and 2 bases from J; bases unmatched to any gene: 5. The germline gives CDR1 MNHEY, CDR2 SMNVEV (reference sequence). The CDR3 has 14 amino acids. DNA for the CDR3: TGTGCCAGCAGTCTGACAGGGTTCAACACTGAAGCTTTCTTT. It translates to CASSLTGFNTEAFF.

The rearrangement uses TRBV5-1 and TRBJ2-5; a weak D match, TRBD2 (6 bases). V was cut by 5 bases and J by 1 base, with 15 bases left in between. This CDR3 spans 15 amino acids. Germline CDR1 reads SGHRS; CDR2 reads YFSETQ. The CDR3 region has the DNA TGCGCCAGCAGTCTCCTGGCGGGGACCCAAGAGACCCAGTACTTC. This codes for CASSLLAGTQETQYF.

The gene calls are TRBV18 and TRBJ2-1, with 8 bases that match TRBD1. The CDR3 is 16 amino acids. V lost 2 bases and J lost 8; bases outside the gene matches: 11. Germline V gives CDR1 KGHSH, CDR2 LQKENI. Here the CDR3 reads CASSPGGQGAWDEQFF. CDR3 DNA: TGTGCCAGCTCACCAGGAGGTCAGGGGGCATGGGATGAGCAGTTCTTC. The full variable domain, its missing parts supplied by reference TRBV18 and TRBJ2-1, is NAGVMQNPRHLVRRRGQEARLRCSPMKGHSHVYWYRQLPEEGLKFMVYLQKENIIDESGMPKERFSAEFPKEGPSILRIQQVVRGDSAAYFCASSPGGQGAWDEQFFGPGTRLTVL.

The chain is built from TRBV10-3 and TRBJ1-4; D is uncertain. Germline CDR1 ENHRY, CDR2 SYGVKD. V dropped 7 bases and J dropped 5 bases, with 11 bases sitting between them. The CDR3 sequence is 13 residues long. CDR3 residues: CAIMRHPNEKLFF. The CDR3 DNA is TGTGCCATCATGCGACACCCGAATGAAAAACTGTTTTTT.

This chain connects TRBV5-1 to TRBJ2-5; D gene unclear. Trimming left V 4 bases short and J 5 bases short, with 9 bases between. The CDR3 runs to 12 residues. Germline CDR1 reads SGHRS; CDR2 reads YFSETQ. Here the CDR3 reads CASSLSRETQYF. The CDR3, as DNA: TGCGCCAGCAGCCTAAGTCGGGAGACCCAGTACTTC.

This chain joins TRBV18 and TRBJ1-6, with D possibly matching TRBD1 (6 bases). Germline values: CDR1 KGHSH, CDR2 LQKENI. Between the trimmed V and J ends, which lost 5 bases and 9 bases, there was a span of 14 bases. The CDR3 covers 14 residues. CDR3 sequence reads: CASSVDRSVSPLHF. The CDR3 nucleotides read TGTGCCAGCTCAGTGGACAGATCTGTTTCACCCCTCCACTTT. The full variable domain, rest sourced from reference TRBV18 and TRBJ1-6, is NAGVMQNPRHLVRRRGQEARLRCSPMKGHSHVYWYRQLPEEGLKFMVYLQKENIIDESGMPKERFSAEFPKEGPSILRIQQVVRGDSAAYFCASSVDRSVSPLHFGNGTRLTVT.

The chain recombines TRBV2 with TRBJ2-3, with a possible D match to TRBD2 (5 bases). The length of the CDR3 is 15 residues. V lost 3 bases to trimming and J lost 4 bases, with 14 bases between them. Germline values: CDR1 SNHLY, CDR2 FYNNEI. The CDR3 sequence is CASSEVRGRADTQYF. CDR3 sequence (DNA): TGTGCCAGCAGTGAGGTTCGGGGTCGGGCAGATACGCAGTATTTT.